This TCR beta chain is drawn from a study of OX40 agonist ivuxolimab in advanced cancers. Findings and caveats of the study: Undetermined was the antigen specificity of the expanded peripheral T cells.

This clone was detected only once. Its specificity is not known. Sequenced by immunoSEQ multiplex PCR; TCRdb stores in-frame clones only, minus some. The profile shows 55,000 to 70,000 clones, about 84% of them singletons. Enrollment shut out patients with autoimmune disease history or systemic immunosuppression. The germline CDR1 and CDR2 sequences are MNHNY and SVGAGI (reference sequence). With 2 bases clipped from V and 7 bases from J, the junction kept 6 bases outside the gene matches. The CDR3 is made up of 16 amino acids. J is TRBJ1-6 and V is TRBV6-6; TRBD1 agrees at 9 bases. This receptor was obtained from an adult with an advanced solid tumor such as melanoma, head and neck, liver or kidney cancer. The sample consisted of CD4+ or CD8+ T cells sorted from blood, taken in a trial of the OX40 agonist ivuxolimab. CDR3 nucleotides: TGTGCCAGCAGTTACCCAGAGACAGGGGGAAATTCACCCCTCCACTTT. It is translated as CASSYPETGGNSPLHF.